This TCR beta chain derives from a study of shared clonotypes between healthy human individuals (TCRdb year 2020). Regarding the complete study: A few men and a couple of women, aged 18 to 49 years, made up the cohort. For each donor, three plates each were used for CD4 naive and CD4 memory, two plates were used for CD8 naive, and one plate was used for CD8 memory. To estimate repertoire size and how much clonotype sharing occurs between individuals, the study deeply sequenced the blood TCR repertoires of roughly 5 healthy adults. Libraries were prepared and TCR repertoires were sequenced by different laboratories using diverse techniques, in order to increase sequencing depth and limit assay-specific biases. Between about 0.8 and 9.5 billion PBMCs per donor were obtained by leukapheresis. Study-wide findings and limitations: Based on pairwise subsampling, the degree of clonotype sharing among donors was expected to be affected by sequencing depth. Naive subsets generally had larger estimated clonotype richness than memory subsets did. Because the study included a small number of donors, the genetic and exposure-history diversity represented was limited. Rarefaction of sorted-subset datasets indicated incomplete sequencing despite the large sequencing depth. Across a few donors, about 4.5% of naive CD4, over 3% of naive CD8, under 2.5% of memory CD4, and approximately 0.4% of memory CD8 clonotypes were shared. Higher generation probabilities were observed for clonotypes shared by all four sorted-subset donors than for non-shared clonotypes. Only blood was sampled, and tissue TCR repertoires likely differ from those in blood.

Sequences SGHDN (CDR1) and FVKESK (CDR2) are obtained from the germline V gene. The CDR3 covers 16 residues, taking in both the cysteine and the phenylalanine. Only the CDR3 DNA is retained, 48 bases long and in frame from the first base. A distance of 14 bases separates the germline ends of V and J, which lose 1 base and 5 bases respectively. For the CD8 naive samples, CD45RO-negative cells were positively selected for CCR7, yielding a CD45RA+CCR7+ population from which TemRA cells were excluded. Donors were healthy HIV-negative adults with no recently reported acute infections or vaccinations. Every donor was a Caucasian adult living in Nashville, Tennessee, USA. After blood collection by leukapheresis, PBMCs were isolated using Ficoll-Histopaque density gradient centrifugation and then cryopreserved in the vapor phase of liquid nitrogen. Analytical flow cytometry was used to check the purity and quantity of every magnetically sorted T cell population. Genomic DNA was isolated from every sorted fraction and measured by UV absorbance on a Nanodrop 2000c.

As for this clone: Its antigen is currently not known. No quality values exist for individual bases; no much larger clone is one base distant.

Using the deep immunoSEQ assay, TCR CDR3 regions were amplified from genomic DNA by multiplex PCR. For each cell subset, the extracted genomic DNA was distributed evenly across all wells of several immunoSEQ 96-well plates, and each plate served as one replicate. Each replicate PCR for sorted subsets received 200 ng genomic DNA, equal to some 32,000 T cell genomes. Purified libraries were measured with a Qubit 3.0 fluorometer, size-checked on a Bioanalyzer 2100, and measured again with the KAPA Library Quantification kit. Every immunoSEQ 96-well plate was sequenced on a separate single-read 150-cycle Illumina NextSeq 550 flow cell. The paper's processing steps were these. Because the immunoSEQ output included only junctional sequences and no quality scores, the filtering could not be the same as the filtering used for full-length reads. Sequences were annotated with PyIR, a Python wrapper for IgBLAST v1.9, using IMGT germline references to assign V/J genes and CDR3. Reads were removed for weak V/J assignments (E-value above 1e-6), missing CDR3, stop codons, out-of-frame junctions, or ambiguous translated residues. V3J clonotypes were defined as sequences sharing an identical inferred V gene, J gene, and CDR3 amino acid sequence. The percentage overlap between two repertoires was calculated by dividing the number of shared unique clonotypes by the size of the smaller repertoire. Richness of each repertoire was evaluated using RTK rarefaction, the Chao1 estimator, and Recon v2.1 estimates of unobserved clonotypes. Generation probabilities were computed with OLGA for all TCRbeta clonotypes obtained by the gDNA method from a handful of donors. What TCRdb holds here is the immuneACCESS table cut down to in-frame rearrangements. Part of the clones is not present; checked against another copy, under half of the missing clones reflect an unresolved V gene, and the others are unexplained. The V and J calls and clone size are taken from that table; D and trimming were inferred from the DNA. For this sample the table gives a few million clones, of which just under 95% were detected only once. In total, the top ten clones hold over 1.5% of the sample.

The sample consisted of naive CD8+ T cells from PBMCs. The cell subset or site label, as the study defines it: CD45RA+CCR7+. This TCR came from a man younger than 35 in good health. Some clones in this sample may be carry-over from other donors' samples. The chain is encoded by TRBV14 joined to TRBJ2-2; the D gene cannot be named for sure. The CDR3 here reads CASSQGWYGVTGELFF. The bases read TGTGCCAGCAGCCAAGGATGGTATGGGGTAACCGGGGAGCTGTTTTTT.